The 10 T cell receptor beta chains given below trace back to one sample, sequenced in a study of early T cells in non-severe SARS-CoV-2 infection. TCRdb reanalysed the 5' RACE reads using MiXCR and keeps one entry per CDR3 protein. Of tens of thousands of distinct CDR3 sequences listed, 12% are singletons. Sequenced input: whole blood. These receptors were obtained from an adult who was a healthcare worker with PCR-confirmed SARS-CoV-2 infection or an uninfected control (not recorded which).

About this clonotype itself: A clone one base away is much larger, so this may be a read error. V usage is TRBV27 and J usage is TRBJ2-2; tentative D call: TRBD1 (6 bases). Trimming left V 3 bases short and J 4 bases short, with 15 bases between. The CDR3 runs 16 residues. The germline CDR1 and CDR2 sequences are MNHEY and SMNVEV (reference sequence). CDR3: CASSLYGQTSTGELFF. The DNA of the CDR3 is TGTGCCAGCAGTTTGTACGGACAGACGAGCACCGGGGAGCTGTTTTTT.

The genes are TRBV6-2 or TRBV6-3 and TRBJ2-3; D is tentatively TRBD1 or TRBD2 (5 bases each). V was clipped by 6 bases and J by 1 base, with 14 bases between them. Germline lookup yields CDR1 MNHEY and CDR2 SVGEGT. The CDR3 is 15 amino acids. CDR3 protein: CASSTPRGGTDTQYF. CDR3 in DNA: TGTGCCAGCAGCACCCCCCGGGGCGGCACAGATACGCAGTATTTT.

The V call is TRBV5-1, the J call TRBJ2-5; D may be TRBD1 or TRBD2 (5 bases each). CDR1 and CDR2 (germline): SGHRS, YFSETQ. V gave up 3 bases and J gave up 7 bases, with 22 bases separating them. This CDR3 is built from 16 residues. The CDR3 nucleotides are TGCGCCAGCAGCTCGTCCTCCGTAAGGGGTCGGGGGACCCAGTACTTC. This translates into CASSSSSVRGRGTQYF.

This clonotype was counted only a few times. The chain uses TRBV20-1 and TRBJ1-6, with D perhaps TRBD1 (6 bases). The CDR3 loop spans 12 amino acids. Trimming removed 3 bases from V and 6 bases from J, with 6 bases in between. CDR1 DFQATT and CDR2 SNEGSKA come from the germline V gene (reference sequence). The CDR3 region has the DNA TGCAGTGCTAGGGACAGTAATTCACCCCTCCACTTT. The encoded protein is CSARDSNSPLHF.

The sample holds a few counts of this clonotype. The chain carries TRBV30 and TRBJ2-1; 9 bases line up with TRBD2. CDR1 is GTSNPN and CDR2 is SVGIG in the germline V gene (reference sequence). The CDR3 totals 12 residues. J lost 4 bases, V lost 8 bases, and 3 bases had no gene match. CDR3 protein: CARAGGYNEQFF. The CDR3 DNA reads as TGTGCCAGAGCGGGGGGTTACAATGAGCAGTTCTTC. Together with reference TRBV30 and TRBJ2-1, the CDR3 gives the full variable domain: SQTIHQWPATLVQPVGSPLSLECTVEGTSNPNLYWYRQAAGRGLQLLFYSVGIGQISSEVPQNLSASRPQDRQFILSSKKLLLSDSGFYLCARAGGYNEQFFGPGTRLTVL.

The V gene is TRBV2, the J gene TRBJ2-5, with a possible D match to TRBD2 (5 bases). CDR1 and CDR2 from the germline V gene are SNHLY and FYNNEI. V lost 7 bases, J lost 5 bases, and 20 bases lay in between. The CDR3 is 15 amino acids. CDR3: CASKAVPSSRETQYF. CDR3 bases: TGTGCCAGCAAGGCTGTCCCTAGCTCCCGCGAGACCCAGTACTTC.

This clonotype has only a few counts. Compared with germline, one end of the junction differs, possibly owing to a read error. V is TRBV9 and J is TRBJ1-1, with 8 positions matching TRBD1. This CDR3 has 14 amino acids. The germline gives CDR1 SGDLS, CDR2 YYNGEE. The CDR3 DNA reads TGTGCCAGCAGCCCCAGGACAGGGAGAACTGAAGTTTTCTTT. Its protein product is CASSPRTGRTEVFF.

This clonotype turned up a few times. The chain is built from TRBV20-1 and TRBJ2-5; D not resolved. Germline V gene sequence: CDR1 DFQATT, CDR2 SNEGSKA (reference sequence). V lost 2 bases, J lost 1 base, and 14 bases lay in between. The CDR3 sequence is 15 residues long. The CDR3, as DNA: TGCAGTGCTAGATCCCCAGTAGCCTCCCAAGAGACCCAGTACTTC. This gives the protein CSARSPVASQETQYF.

V and J are TRBV4-1 and TRBJ2-3, with 8 bases fitting TRBD2. Per germline, CDR1 MGHRA and CDR2 YSYEKL. The J segment lost 0 bases and the V segment lost 3 bases, leaving 5 bases of the junction unmatched. The CDR3 is made up of 16 amino acids. CDR3 residues: CASSQERGRSTDTQYF. CDR3 nucleotides: TGCGCCAGCAGCCAGGAGCGGGGGCGTAGCACAGATACGCAGTATTTT.

The CDR3 protein is CASSFTSSSYEQYF. The CDR3 DNA reads TGTGCCAGCAGCTTTACTAGTTCCTCGTACGAGCAGTACTTC. The rearrangement uses TRBV11-2 and TRBJ2-7; maybe TRBD2 (5 bases). The length of the CDR3 is 14 residues. Germline lookup yields CDR1 SGHAT and CDR2 FQNNGV. Trimming cost V 3 bases and J 4 bases, with 13 bases left between them.